The T cell receptor (beta chain) described here comes from a study of blood T cell repertoires in COVID-19. Sequencing was performed with immunoSEQ multiplex PCR; in TCRdb, only in-frame clones are kept and a portion is missing. Found here are around 230,000 clones, around 89% of them singletons; the top ten hold about 2.4%. V was cut by 5 bases and J by 8 bases, with 7 bases left in between. This CDR3 has 11 amino acids. Germline assignment: CDR1 MNHEY and CDR2 SVGAGI. V and J are TRBV6-5 and TRBJ2-1, with D possibly being TRBD1 (6 bases). The origin of this receptor is a woman aged 25 to 39 who had recovered from COVID-19. Sample: PBMCs or T cells enriched from blood (not recorded which). The CDR3 sequence: CASSNRDEQFF. The CDR3, as DNA: TGTGCCAGCAGTAACAGGGATGAGCAGTTCTTC.